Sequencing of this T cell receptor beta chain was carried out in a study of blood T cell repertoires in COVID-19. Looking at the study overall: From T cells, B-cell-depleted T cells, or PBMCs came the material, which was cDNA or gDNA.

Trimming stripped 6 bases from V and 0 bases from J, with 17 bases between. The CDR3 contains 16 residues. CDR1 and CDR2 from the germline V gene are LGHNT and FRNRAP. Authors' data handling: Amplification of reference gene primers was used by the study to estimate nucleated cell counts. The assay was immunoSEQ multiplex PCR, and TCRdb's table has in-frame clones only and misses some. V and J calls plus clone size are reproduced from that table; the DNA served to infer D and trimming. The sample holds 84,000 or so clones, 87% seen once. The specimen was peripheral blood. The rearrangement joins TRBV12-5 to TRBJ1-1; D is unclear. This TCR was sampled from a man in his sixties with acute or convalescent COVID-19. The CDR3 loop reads CASGAGKHNMNTEAFF. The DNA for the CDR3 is TGTGCTAGTGGAGCGGGTAAGCACAATATGAACACTGAAGCTTTCTTT.